The present T cell receptor (beta chain) was sequenced within a study of cytomegalovirus exposure and HLA in healthy donors. At the level of the study: Of roughly 400 genotyped donors, more than 70% clustered with self-reported Caucasian donors.

V shed 2 bases, J shed 2 bases, and the junction held 3 bases outside the gene matches. This CDR3 has 15 residues. Looked up from germline, CDR1 is SNHLY and CDR2 is FYNNEI. Study findings and constraints: Association of a missense DCLRE1C variant with TCR beta V- and J-gene trimming was reported in a later analysis.

Points on this clone: Its target is not known.

PCR amplification relied on 60 Vbeta primers (plus 13 Jbeta primers). TCRdb keeps only in-frame clones here, not all; method: immunoSEQ multiplex PCR. The sample includes fewer than 150,000 clones. The sequence came from a woman aged 55-70 years in good health and CMV-seronegative. What was sequenced was PBMCs. The chain carries TRBV2 and TRBJ2-1; 7 nucleotides match TRBD2. For the CDR3, the DNA is TGTGCCAGCAGTGAACTAGCGGCCCCCTACAATGAGCAGTTCTTC. Encoded protein: CASSELAAPYNEQFF.